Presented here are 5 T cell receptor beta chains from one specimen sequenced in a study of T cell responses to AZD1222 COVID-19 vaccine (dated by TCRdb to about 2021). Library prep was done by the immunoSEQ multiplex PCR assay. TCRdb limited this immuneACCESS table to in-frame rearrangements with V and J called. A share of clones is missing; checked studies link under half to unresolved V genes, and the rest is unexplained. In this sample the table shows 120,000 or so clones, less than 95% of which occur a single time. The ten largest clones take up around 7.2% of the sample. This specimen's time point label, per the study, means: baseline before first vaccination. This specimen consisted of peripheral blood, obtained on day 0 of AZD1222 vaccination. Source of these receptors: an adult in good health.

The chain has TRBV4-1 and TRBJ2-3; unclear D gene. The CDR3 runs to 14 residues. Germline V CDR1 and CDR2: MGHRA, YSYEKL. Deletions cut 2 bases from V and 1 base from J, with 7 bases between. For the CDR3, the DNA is TGCGCCAGCAGCCAATTCATGGGCACAGATACGCAGTATTTT. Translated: CASSQFMGTDTQYF.

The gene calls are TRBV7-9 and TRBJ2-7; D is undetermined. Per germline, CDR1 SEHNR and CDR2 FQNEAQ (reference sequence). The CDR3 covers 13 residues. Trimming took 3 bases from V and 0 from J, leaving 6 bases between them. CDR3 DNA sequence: TGTGCCAGCAGCTTCGCAGTCTCCTACGAGCAGTACTTC. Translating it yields CASSFAVSYEQYF.

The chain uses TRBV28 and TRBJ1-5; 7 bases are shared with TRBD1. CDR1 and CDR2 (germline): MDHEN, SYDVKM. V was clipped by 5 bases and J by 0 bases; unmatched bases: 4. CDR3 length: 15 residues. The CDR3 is CASSKRTGSNQPQHF. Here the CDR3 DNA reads TGTGCCAGCAGTAAGAGGACAGGTAGCAATCAGCCCCAGCATTTT.

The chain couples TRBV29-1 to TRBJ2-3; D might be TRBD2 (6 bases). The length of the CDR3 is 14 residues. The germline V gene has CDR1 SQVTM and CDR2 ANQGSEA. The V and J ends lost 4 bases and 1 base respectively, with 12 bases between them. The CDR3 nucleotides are TGCAGCGTTGCCGGGAGCCTCGGCACAGATACGCAGTATTTT. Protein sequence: CSVAGSLGTDTQYF.

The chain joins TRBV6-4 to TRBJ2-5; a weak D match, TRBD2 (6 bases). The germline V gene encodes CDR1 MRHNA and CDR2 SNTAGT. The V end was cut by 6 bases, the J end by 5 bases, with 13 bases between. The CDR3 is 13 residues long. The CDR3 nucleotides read TGTGCCAGCAGCTCCGGAGGGCACGAGACCCAGTACTTC. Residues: CASSSGGHETQYF.